The TCR beta chain described here comes from a study of control samples from healthy donors and cancer patients. In its sample, this clone was seen once. Germline V gene lookup returns CDR1 SNHLY and CDR2 FYNNEI. V gave up 5 bases and J gave up 4 bases; unmatched junction bases: 6. This CDR3 contains 15 residues. Only in-frame clones appear in the TCRdb table, and some are missing; sequencing was by immunoSEQ multiplex PCR. The sample has around 170,000 clones; 85% to 90% are singletons. This receptor was taken from a woman in her forties or fifties in good health. V and J are TRBV2 and TRBJ1-2; TRBD1 agrees at 11 bases. The sample was blood. The CDR3 bases are TGTGCCAGCAGTCCCGGACAGGGGGCCGGCTATGGCTACACCTTC. It specifies CASSPGQGAGYGYTF.